A single sample is the source of the 2 T cell receptor beta chains below, sequenced in a study of blood T cell repertoires in COVID-19. Data came from immunoSEQ multiplex PCR; TCRdb stores just in-frame clones and leaves some out. The data hold approximately 130,000 clones, with approximately 83% observed a single time. Sequencing was done on a sample of peripheral blood. The receptors stem from a woman between 50 and 59 years old who had recovered from COVID-19.

This clone showed up just once. The rearrangement uses TRBV7-3 and TRBJ2-1; D might be TRBD1 (6 bases). The length of the CDR3 is 15 residues. V shed 5 bases and J shed 9 bases, with 20 bases lying between them. Germline V CDR1 and CDR2: SGHTA, FQGTGA. The CDR3 DNA sequence: TGTGCCAGCAGCCCAAACCCCCAGGGGATTGGTGAGCAGTTCTTC. Its translation: CASSPNPQGIGEQFF.

V and J are TRBV19 and TRBJ2-6, with D possibly TRBD2 on 5 matching bases. The CDR3 has 15 amino acids. Germline V gives CDR1 LNHDA, CDR2 SQIVND (reference sequence). Trimming pared 8 bases from V and 0 bases from J, leaving 11 bases between. CDR3 sequence reads: CASRGQSSGANVLTF. The CDR3 nucleotides read TGTGCCAGTCGAGGGCAGAGCTCTGGGGCCAACGTCCTGACTTTC.